Below are 20 T cell receptor beta chains sequenced from a single sample in a study of post-analysis software for immune sequencing data. Findings and caveats of the study: Roughly five TRBV segments were more frequent in patients than controls; TRBV5-6, TRBV5-1 and TRBV20-1 belonged to this group.

Libraries were made from TCR beta cDNA, and they carried unique molecular identifiers. MiXCR, run by TCRdb on the PCR reads, gives a single entry per CDR3 protein. The repertoire holds about 570,000 distinct CDR3 sequences, around a third seen once, with 4.5% to 7.5% in the top ten. Which antigens these TCRs recognize remains unknown. The sample consisted of blood. The source of these receptors is a girl younger than 18 with multiple sclerosis.

This clonotype has ten or more counts. The rearrangement uses TRBV5-5 and TRBJ1-5; the D is unclear. V lost 0 bases and J 11 bases, leaving 12 bases between the germline ends. CDR3 length equals 13 residues. The V gene's germline CDR1 is SGHKS and CDR2 YYEKEE (reference sequence). The CDR3, as DNA: TGTGCCAGCAGCTTGGACGGGGAAGGGACCCAGCATTTT. Amino acid sequence: CASSLDGEGTQHF.

This clonotype was detected only a few times. The chain combines TRBV20-1 with TRBJ2-4; D remains ambiguous. The J call is uncertain, as TRBJ2-7 better fits the DNA end. The CDR3 runs 16 residues. The germline CDR1 and CDR2 sequences are DFQATT and SNEGSKA (reference sequence). CDR3 sequence: CSASPPFSVALYEQYF. The CDR3 DNA is TGCAGTGCTAGTCCCCCCTTTTCAGTGGCCCTCTACGAGCAGTACTTC.

This clonotype was detected only a few times. V is TRBV12-3 or TRBV12-4 and J is TRBJ1-2, with D possibly being TRBD1 (6 bases). The CDR3 runs 16 residues. V was clipped by 5 bases and J by 3 bases, with 19 bases between them. This CDR3 reads CASSGSYQGLDYGYTF. Written as DNA, the CDR3 is TGTGCCAGCAGTGGATCGTACCAGGGGTTGGACTATGGCTACACCTTC.

The rearrangement links TRBV6-1 to TRBJ2-5, with TRBD2 matching 9 bases. The CDR3 consists of 15 residues. Germline trimming cut 8 bases from V and 2 bases from J; bases unmatched to any gene: 9. Germline V lookup: CDR1 MNHNS, CDR2 SASEGT. This CDR3 reads CASSSRAGGQETQYF. CDR3 nucleotides: TGTGCCAGCTCCTCGAGGGCGGGGGGGCAAGAGACCCAGTACTTC.

The V call is TRBV19, the J call TRBJ2-7; 10 bases are shared with TRBD1. The V and J ends lost 2 bases and 2 bases, in that order; junction bases with no gene match: 3. CDR1 and CDR2 (germline): LNHDA, SQIVND (reference sequence). This CDR3 spans 15 amino acids. The CDR3 DNA follows: TGTGCCAGTAGTATACCGGGACAGGGGACCTACGAGCAGTACTTC. Its translation is CASSIPGQGTYEQYF. The full variable domain, in which reference TRBV19 and TRBJ2-7 provide the parts outside the CDR3, is DGGITQSPKYLFRKEGQNVTLSCEQNLNHDAMYWYRQDPGQGLRLIYYSQIVNDFQKGDIAEGYSVSREKKESFPLTVTSAQKNPTAFYLCASSIPGQGTYEQYFGPGTRLTVT.

This clonotype came up a few times. The rearrangement uses TRBV24-1 and TRBJ1-2, with 7 positions matching TRBD1. This CDR3 has 12 residues. J was trimmed by 6 bases and V by 5 bases; bases with no gene match: 2. In germline, CDR1 is KGHDR, CDR2 SFDVKD. This chain's CDR3 is CATSGRGNGYTF. CDR3 DNA: TGTGCCACCAGTGGCAGGGGGAATGGCTACACCTTC.

This clonotype was counted between two and nine times. The V and J genes are TRBV16 and TRBJ1-5; D not resolved. The V end was cut by 5 bases, the J end by 6 bases, with 14 bases between. Germline V gene lookup returns CDR1 KGHSY and CDR2 FQNENV. This CDR3 is built from 14 residues. The CDR3 here is CASSDGQPAQPQHF. The CDR3 DNA follows: TGTGCCAGCAGCGACGGGCAGCCCGCTCAGCCCCAGCATTTT. Drawing the rest from reference TRBV16 and TRBJ1-5, the complete variable domain is GEEVAQTPKHLVRGEGQKAKLYCAPIKGHSYVFWYQQVLKNEFKFLISFQNENVFDETGMPKERFSAKCLPNSPCSLEIQATKLEDSAVYFCASSDGQPAQPQHFGDGTRLSIL.

This clonotype has a handful of counts. The chain uses TRBV9 and TRBJ2-7; 9 bases are a match to TRBD1. The CDR3 length is 15 residues. V dropped 0 bases and J dropped 4; count of bases not matched to a gene: 5. Germline V gene data show CDR1 as SGDLS and CDR2 as YYNGEE. The CDR3: CASSVDGQGLYEQYF. In DNA form, the CDR3 reads TGTGCCAGCAGCGTAGACGGACAGGGGTTGTACGAGCAGTACTTC.

The CDR3 DNA follows: TGCAGTGCTAGAGATGGGAGAGGACGCGAGACCCAGTACTTC. Protein product: CSARDGRGRETQYF. J is TRBJ2-5 and V is TRBV20-1, with D possibly TRBD2 on 5 matching bases. V was clipped by 0 bases and J by 5 bases, with 13 bases between them. Germline values: CDR1 DFQATT, CDR2 SNEGSKA (reference sequence). The CDR3 spans 14 residues.

V usage is TRBV15 and J usage is TRBJ2-5; weak D call: TRBD2 (6 bases). Trimming took 0 bases from V and 5 from J, leaving 13 bases between them. This CDR3 has 15 amino acids. In germline, CDR1 is LNHNV, CDR2 YYDKDF (reference sequence). The CDR3 reads CATSRETFGGETQYF. CDR3 DNA sequence: TGTGCCACCAGCAGAGAGACCTTTGGGGGGGAGACCCAGTACTTC.

This chain uses TRBV4-1 with TRBJ2-2, with 7 bases aligning to TRBD1. Trimming at V came to 4 bases and at J to 0 bases, leaving 5 bases not matched to a gene. CDR1 and CDR2 (germline): MGHRA, YSYEKL. The CDR3 is 16 residues long. The CDR3 coding sequence is TGCGCCAGCAGCCTATGGACAGGAGCGAACACCGGGGAGCTGTTTTTT. Translating it yields CASSLWTGANTGELFF.

On this clonotype itself: A clone one base away is much larger, so this may be a read error. This chain joins TRBV12-3 or TRBV12-4 and TRBJ2-3, with 13 bases lining up with TRBD2. The CDR3 has 19 amino acids. CDR3 amino acids: CASSFPGLAGSISTDAQYF. DNA of the CDR3: TGTGCCAGCAGTTTCCCGGGACTAGCGGGGAGTATAAGCACAGATGCGCAGTATTTT.

In its sample, this clonotype was seen a few times. The V and J genes are TRBV18 and TRBJ2-1; the match to TRBD2 covers 8 bases. Per germline, CDR1 KGHSH and CDR2 LQKENI. The CDR3 totals 17 residues. Trimming removed 3 bases from V and 0 bases from J; junction bases left unmatched: 7. CDR3 nucleotides: TGTGCCAGCTCACCCAGCGGGGGCCTAAGCTCCTACAATGAGCAGTTCTTC. Its protein product is CASSPSGGLSSYNEQFF.

In its sample, this clonotype was seen a few times. The chain recombines TRBV19 with TRBJ2-1; a weak D match, TRBD1 (5 bases). Trimming removed 3 bases from V and 7 bases from J, with 7 bases in between. The germline V gene encodes CDR1 LNHDA and CDR2 SQIVND (reference sequence). The CDR3 runs to 12 residues. In nucleotides, the CDR3 is TGTGCCAGTAGTATTAGGGGAAATGAGCAGTTCTTC. This translates into CASSIRGNEQFF.

This chain links TRBV6-4 with TRBJ2-1, with TRBD2 identical over 14 bases. Per the germline V gene, CDR1 is MRHNA and CDR2 is SNTAGT. The V gene end was trimmed by 0 bases and the J gene end by 3 bases; junction bases not matched to a gene: 7. This CDR3 region has 19 residues. CDR3 nucleotides: TGTGCCAGCAGTGACTCGGGCAGGACTAGCGGGGGGAACTACAATGAGCAGTTCTTC. It encodes CASSDSGRTSGGNYNEQFF.

The chain combines TRBV4-1 with TRBJ2-7, with 7 bases that match TRBD1. Germline V gives CDR1 MGHRA, CDR2 YSYEKL. The CDR3 length is 15 residues. Germline trimming cut 1 base from V and 4 bases from J; bases unmatched to any gene: 7. CDR3 nucleotide sequence: TGCGCCAGCAGCCAAGTTGGCAGGGGGAGATACGAGCAGTACTTC. Amino acid sequence: CASSQVGRGRYEQYF.

The chain uses TRBV6-4 and TRBJ2-1; perhaps D is TRBD1 or TRBD2 (6 bases each). V shed 4 bases and J shed 6 bases, with 19 bases lying between them. The CDR3 runs to 16 residues. The germline CDR1 and CDR2 sequences are MRHNA and SNTAGT. Here the CDR3 reads CASSATGAAGSNEQFF. CDR3 DNA: TGTGCCAGCAGTGCCACGGGGGCCGCGGGGTCCAATGAGCAGTTCTTC.

J is TRBJ2-5 and V is TRBV10-3; D may be TRBD1 or TRBD2 (6 bases each). From germline, CDR1 is ENHRY and CDR2 SYGVKD. This CDR3 has 15 amino acids. The V end lost 4 bases, the J end lost 7 bases, and 19 bases lay between the germline ends. CDR3 sequence (DNA): TGTGCCATCAGTGTGGGGGGCCAGGGATACTCGACCCAGTACTTC. This encodes CAISVGGQGYSTQYF.

The chain recombines TRBV9 with TRBJ1-1; D possibly corresponds to TRBD1 (5 bases). V gave up 4 bases and J gave up 4 bases, with 17 bases separating them. Looked up from germline, CDR1 is SGDLS and CDR2 is YYNGEE. The CDR3 covers 15 residues. The CDR3 nucleotides are TGTGCCAGCAGCCAATCGGGGGGGGAGGGCACTGAAGCTTTCTTT. It is translated as CASSQSGGEGTEAFF.

This clonotype was counted between two and nine times. The rearrangement links TRBV4-2 to TRBJ2-1, with D perhaps matching TRBD1 (5 bases). V lost 4 bases and J lost 5, with 9 bases in between. Germline CDR1 and CDR2: LGHNA and YNFKEQ. The CDR3 length is 13 residues. This CDR3 reads CASSPDRNNEQFF. CDR3 in DNA: TGTGCCAGCAGCCCCGACAGAAACAATGAGCAGTTCTTC.